This TCR beta chain is drawn from a study of blood T cell repertoires in COVID-19. About the study: The analysed material was cDNA or gDNA that came from T cells, B-cell-depleted T cells, or PBMCs.

Per the original data handling: Estimates of nucleated cell counts were drawn from the amplification of reference gene primers. Data came from immunoSEQ multiplex PCR; TCRdb stores just in-frame clones and leaves some out. V and J calls and clone size follow that table, whereas D and trimming were derived from the DNA. The sample lists 350,000 to 400,000 clones, 70% to 90% occurring once. Trimming left V 5 bases short and J 0 bases short, with 17 bases between. The V gene's germline CDR1 is LNHDA and CDR2 SQIVND (reference sequence). The CDR3 is made up of 17 amino acids. Material: peripheral blood. The chain recombines TRBV19 with TRBJ2-4, with D possibly TRBD2 on 5 matching bases. This TCR was sampled from a woman aged 55-69 years with COVID-19, enrolled during active disease. Written as DNA, the CDR3 is TGTGCCAGTAGTGCCGTTAGGATGGAGGAAGCCAAAAACATTCAGTACTTC. Translated: CASSAVRMEEAKNIQYF.